This TCR beta chain was sequenced during a study of control samples from healthy donors and cancer patients. The CDR3 is 12 amino acids. Germline CDR1 PRHDT, CDR2 FYEKMQ (reference sequence). Between the trimmed V and J ends, which lost 8 bases and 3 bases, there was a span of 11 bases. TCRdb's copy holds only in-frame clones and misses some; the assay was immunoSEQ multiplex PCR. The data contain tens of thousands of clones, 88% of them seen just once; the ten biggest clones take up approximately 15%. This clone was found once. Input material: blood. The TCR was taken from a woman between 65 and 79 years old in good health. This rearrangement joins TRBV13 to TRBJ2-7; D gene unclear. The CDR3 coding sequence is TGTGCCAGCCCCCCGCCTTACTACGAGCAGTACTTC. This sequence encodes CASPPPYYEQYF.